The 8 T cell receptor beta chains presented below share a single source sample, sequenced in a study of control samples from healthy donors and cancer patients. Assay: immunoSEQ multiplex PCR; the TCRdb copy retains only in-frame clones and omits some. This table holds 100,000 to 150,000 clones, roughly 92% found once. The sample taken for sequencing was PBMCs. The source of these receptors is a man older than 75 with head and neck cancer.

CDR3 loop: CASPGGPRHF. CDR3 nucleotides: TGCGCCAGCCCGGGGGGCCCGCGTCACTTT. J is TRBJ1-6 and V is TRBV5-1; TRBD1 might be the D (6 bases). CDR1 is SGHRS, CDR2 YFSETQ, per germline. Trimming cost V 7 bases and J 19 bases, with 15 bases left between them. CDR3 length: 10 residues. Supplemented by reference TRBV5-1 and TRBJ1-6, the full variable domain reads KAGVTQTPRYLIKTRGQQVTLSCSPISGHRSVSWYQQTPGQGLQFLFEYFSETQRNKGNFPGRFSGRQFSNSRSEMNVSTLELGDSALYLCASPGGPRHFGNGTRLTVT.

CDR3 nucleotide sequence: TGTGCCAGCAGCCAAGATTCGTCCGGGGGAATCAACACCATATATTTT. Protein product: CASSQDSSGGINTIYF. This chain links TRBV4-2 with TRBJ1-3, with D tentatively TRBD1 (5 bases). CDR1 is LGHNA, CDR2 YNFKEQ, per germline. The germline V and J ends were trimmed by 0 bases and 7 bases, with 16 bases remaining between them. The CDR3 consists of 16 residues.

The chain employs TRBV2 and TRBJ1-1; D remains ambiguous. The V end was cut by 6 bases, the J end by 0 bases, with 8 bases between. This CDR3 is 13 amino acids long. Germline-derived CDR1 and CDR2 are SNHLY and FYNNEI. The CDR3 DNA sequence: TGTGCCAGCAGGCTGGAGGTGAACACTGAAGCTTTCTTT. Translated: CASRLEVNTEAFF.

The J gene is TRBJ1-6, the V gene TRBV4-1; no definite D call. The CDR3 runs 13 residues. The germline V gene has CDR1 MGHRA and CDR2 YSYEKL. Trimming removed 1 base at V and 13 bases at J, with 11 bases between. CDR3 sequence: CASSQVGFRPLHF. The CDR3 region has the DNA TGCGCCAGCAGCCAAGTTGGGTTTAGGCCCCTCCACTTT.

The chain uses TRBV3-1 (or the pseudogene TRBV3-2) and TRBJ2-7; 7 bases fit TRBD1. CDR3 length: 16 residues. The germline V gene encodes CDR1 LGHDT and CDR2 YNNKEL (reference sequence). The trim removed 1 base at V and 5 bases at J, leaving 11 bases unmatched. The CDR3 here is CASSQGVSKGAHEQYF. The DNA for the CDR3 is TGTGCCAGCAGCCAAGGGGTGTCGAAGGGGGCTCACGAGCAGTACTTC.

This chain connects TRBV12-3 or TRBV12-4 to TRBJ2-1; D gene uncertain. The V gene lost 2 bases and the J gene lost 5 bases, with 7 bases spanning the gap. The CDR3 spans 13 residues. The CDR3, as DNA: TGTGCCAGCAGTTTATCACGAAACAATGAGCAGTTCTTC. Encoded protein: CASSLSRNNEQFF.

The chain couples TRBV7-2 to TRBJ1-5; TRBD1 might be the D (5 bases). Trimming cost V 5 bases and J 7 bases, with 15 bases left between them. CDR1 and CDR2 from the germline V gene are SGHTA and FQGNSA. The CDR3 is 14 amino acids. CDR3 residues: CASSTGGEGQPQHF. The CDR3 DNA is TGTGCCAGCAGCACCGGGGGGGAGGGGCAGCCCCAGCATTTT.

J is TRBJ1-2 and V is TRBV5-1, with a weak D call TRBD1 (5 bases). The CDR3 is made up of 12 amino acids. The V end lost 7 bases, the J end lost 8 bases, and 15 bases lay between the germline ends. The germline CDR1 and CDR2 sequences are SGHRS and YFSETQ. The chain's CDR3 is CASSLGGKGYTF. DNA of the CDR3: TGCGCCAGCTCCCTTGGGGGAAAAGGCTACACCTTC. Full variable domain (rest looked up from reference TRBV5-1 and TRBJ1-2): KAGVTQTPRYLIKTRGQQVTLSCSPISGHRSVSWYQQTPGQGLQFLFEYFSETQRNKGNFPGRFSGRQFSNSRSEMNVSTLELGDSALYLCASSLGGKGYTFGSGTRLTVV.